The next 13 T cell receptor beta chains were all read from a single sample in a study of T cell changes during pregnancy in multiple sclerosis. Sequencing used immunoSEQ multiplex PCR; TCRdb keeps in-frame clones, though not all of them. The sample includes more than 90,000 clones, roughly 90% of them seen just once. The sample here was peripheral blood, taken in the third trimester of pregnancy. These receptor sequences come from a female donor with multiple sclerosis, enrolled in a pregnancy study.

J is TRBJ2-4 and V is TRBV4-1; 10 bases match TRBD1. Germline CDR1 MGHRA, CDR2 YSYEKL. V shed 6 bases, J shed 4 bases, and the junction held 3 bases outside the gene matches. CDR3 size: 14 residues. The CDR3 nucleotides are TGCGCCAGCAGACTGGACAGGGGGAAAAACATTCAGTACTTC. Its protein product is CASRLDRGKNIQYF.

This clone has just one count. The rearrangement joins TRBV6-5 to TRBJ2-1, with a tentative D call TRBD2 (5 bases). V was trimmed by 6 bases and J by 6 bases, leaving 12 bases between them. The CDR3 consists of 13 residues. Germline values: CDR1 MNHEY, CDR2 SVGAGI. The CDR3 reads CASRVNGLNEQFF. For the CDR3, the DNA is TGTGCCAGCAGAGTCAATGGACTCAATGAGCAGTTCTTC.

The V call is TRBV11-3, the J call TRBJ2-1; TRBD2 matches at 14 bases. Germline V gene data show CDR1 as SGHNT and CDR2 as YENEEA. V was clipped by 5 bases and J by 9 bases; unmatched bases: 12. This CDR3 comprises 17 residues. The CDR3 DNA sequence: TGTGCCAGCAGCATATCCGGGACTAGCGGGAGACTAGGTGAGCAGTTCTTC. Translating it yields CASSISGTSGRLGEQFF.

This CDR3 is CASSPAGPFRGYTF. Written as DNA, the CDR3 is TGTGCCAGCAGCCCGGCAGGTCCGTTTCGGGGCTACACCTTC. J is TRBJ1-2 and V is TRBV14; D unclear. CDR1 and CDR2 from the germline V gene are SGHDN and FVKESK. This CDR3 is 14 amino acids long. The germline V and J ends were trimmed by 4 bases and 8 bases, with 17 bases remaining between them.

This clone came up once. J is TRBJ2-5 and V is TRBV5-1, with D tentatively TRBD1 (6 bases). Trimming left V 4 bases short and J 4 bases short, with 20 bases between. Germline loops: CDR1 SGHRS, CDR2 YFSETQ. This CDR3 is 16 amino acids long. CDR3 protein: CASSMTGSGRVETQYF. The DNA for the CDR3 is TGCGCCAGCAGCATGACAGGCTCTGGTCGGGTAGAGACCCAGTACTTC.

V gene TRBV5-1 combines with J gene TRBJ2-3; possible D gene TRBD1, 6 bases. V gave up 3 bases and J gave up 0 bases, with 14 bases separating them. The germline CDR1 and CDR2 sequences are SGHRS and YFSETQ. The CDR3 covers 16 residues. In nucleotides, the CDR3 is TGCGCCAGCAGCTCTCAGGGGTTGGTGAGCACAGATACGCAGTATTTT. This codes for CASSSQGLVSTDTQYF.

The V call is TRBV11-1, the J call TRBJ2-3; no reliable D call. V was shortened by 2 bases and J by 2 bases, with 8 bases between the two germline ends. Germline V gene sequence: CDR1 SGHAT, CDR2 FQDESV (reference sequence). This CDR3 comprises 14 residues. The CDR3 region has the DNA TGTGCCAGCAGCTTAACGGTCTCCACAGATACGCAGTATTTT. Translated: CASSLTVSTDTQYF.

The CDR3 spells CASSVGALAKNIQYF. DNA of the CDR3: TGTGCCAGTAGTGTCGGTGCCCTAGCCAAAAACATTCAGTACTTC. The chain couples TRBV19 to TRBJ2-4; D is uncertain. CDR1 and CDR2 from the germline V gene are LNHDA and SQIVND (reference sequence). V was trimmed by 5 bases and J by 0 bases, leaving 11 bases between them. The CDR3 is 15 amino acids.

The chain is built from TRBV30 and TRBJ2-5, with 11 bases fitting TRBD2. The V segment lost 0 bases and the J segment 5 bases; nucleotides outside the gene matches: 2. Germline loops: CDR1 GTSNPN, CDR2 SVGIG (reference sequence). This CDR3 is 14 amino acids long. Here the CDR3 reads CAWSVGLAEETQYF. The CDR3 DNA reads TGTGCCTGGAGTGTGGGACTAGCGGAGGAGACCCAGTACTTC.

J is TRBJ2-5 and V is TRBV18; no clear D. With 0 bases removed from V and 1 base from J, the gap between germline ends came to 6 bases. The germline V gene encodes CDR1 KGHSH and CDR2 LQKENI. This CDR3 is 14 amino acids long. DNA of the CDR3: TGTGCCAGCTCACCACCAACAGTCCAAGAGACCCAGTACTTC. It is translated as CASSPPTVQETQYF.

The CDR3 loop is CASSYSRGNTEAFF. CDR3 DNA sequence: TGTGCCAGCAGTTACTCGAGAGGGAACACTGAAGCTTTCTTT. The chain joins TRBV6-5 to TRBJ1-1; D is undetermined. The CDR3 extends over 14 amino acids. Trimming cost V 0 bases and J 1 base, with 6 bases left between them. Germline V CDR1 and CDR2: MNHEY, SVGAGI.

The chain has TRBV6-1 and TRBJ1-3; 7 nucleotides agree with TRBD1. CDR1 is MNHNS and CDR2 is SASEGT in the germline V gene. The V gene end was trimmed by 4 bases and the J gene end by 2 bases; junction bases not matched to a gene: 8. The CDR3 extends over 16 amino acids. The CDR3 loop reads CASSVYRGRTGNTIYF. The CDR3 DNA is TGTGCCAGCAGTGTCTACAGGGGAAGGACTGGAAACACCATATATTTT.

This chain's CDR3 is CASSGAGGNGYTF. The DNA for the CDR3 is TGTGCCAGCAGTGGGGCGGGGGGCAATGGCTACACCTTC. J is TRBJ1-2 and V is TRBV2; a weak D match, TRBD1 (6 bases). With 4 bases removed from V and 6 bases from J, the gap between germline ends came to 12 bases. There are 13 residues in the CDR3. Germline-derived CDR1 and CDR2 are SNHLY and FYNNEI.